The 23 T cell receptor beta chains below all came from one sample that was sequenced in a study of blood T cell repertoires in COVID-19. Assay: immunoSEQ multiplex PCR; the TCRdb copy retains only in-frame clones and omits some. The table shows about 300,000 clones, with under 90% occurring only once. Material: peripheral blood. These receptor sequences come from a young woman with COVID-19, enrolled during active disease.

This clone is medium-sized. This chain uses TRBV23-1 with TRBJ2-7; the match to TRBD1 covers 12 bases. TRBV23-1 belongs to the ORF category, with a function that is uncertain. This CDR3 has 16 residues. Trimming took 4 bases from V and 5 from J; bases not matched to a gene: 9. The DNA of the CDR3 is TGCGCCAGCAGTCGCCCCGGGACAGGGGGCATCAACGAGCAGTACGTC. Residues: CASSRPGTGGINEQYV.

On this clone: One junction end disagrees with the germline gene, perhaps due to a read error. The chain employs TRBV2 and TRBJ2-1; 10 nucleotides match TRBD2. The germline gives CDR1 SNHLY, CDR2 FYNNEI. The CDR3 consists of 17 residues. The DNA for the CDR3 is TGTGCCAGCAGAGAAGGACTAGCGGACTTCATCCCAAATGAGCAGTTCTTC. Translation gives CASREGLADFIPNEQFF.

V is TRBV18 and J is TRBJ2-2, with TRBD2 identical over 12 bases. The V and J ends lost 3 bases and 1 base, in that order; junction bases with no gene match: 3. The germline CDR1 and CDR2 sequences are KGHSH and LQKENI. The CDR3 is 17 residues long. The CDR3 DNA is TGTGCCAGCTCACCCTGGACTAGCGGGGAGAACACCGGGGAGCTGTTTTTT. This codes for CASSPWTSGENTGELFF. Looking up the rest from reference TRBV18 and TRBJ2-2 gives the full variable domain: NAGVMQNPRHLVRRRGQEARLRCSPMKGHSHVYWYRQLPEEGLKFMVYLQKENIIDESGMPKERFSAEFPKEGPSILRIQQVVRGDSAAYFCASSPWTSGENTGELFFGEGSRLTVL.

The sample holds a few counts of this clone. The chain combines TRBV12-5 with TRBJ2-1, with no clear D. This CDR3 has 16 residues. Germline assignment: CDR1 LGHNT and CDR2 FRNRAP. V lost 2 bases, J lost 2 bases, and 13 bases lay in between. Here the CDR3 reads CASGLSPRAPYNEQFF. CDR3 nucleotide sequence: TGTGCTAGTGGTTTGTCCCCGCGTGCCCCCTACAATGAGCAGTTCTTC.

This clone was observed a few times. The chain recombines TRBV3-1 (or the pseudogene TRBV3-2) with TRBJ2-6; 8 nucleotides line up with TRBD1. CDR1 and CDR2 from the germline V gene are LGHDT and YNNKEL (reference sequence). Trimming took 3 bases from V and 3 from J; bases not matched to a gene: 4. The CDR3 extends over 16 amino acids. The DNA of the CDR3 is TGTGCCAGCAGCCAGGAAACAGGGGGTGGGGCCAACGTCCTGACTTTC. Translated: CASSQETGGGANVLTF.

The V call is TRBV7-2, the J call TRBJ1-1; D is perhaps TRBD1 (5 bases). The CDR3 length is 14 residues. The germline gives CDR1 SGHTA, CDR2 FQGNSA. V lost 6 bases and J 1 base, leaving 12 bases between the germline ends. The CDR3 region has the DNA TGTGCCAGCAGAAAAGGGGCGAGGAACACTGAAGCTTTCTTT. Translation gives CASRKGARNTEAFF.

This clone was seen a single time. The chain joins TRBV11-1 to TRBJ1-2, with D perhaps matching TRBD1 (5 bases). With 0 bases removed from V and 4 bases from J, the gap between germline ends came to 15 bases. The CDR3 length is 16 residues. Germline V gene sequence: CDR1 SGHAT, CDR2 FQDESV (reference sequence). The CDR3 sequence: CASSLAAVFRVYGYTF. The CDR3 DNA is TGTGCCAGCAGCTTAGCGGCGGTTTTCAGGGTCTATGGCTACACCTTC.

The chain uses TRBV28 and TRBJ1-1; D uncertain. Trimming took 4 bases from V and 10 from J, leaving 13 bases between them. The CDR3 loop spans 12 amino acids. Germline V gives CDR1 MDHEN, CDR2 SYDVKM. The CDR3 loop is CASSSPRWLAFF. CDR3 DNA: TGTGCCAGCAGTTCCCCCAGATGGTTAGCTTTCTTT.

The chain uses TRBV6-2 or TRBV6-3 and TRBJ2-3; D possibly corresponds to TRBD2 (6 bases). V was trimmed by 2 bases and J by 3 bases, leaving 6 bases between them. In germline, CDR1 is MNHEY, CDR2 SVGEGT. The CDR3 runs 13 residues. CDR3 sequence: CASSYGGTDTQYF. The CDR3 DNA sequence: TGTGCCAGCAGTTACGGGGGGACAGATACGCAGTATTTT.

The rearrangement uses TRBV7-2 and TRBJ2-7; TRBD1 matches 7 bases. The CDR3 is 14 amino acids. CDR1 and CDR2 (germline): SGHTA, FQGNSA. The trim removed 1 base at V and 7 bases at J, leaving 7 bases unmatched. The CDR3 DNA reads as TGTGCCAGCAGCTTAGTGACAGGGTTAGGTGAGCAGTACTTC. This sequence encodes CASSLVTGLGEQYF.

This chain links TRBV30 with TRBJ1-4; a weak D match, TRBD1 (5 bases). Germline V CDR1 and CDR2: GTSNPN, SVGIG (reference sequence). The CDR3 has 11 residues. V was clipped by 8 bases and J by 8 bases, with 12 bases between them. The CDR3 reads CAGSRGEKLFF. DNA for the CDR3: TGTGCCGGTTCCCGGGGGGAAAAACTGTTTTTT.

CDR3 protein: CASRGGGRTDTQYF. CDR3 DNA sequence: TGCGCCAGCAGGGGCGGGGGGCGCACAGATACGCAGTATTTT. The V call is TRBV10-2, the J call TRBJ2-3, with 8 bases fitting TRBD2. This CDR3 is built from 14 residues. The germline V gene encodes CDR1 WSHSY and CDR2 SAAADI. V lost 6 bases and J lost 1; bases outside the gene matches: 3.

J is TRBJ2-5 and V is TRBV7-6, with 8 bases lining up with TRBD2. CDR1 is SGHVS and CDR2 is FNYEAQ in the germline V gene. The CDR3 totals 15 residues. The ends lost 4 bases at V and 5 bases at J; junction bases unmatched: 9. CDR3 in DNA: TGTGCCAGCAGCTACGGGGGGGGCAAGAAGGAGACCCAGTACTTC. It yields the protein CASSYGGGKKETQYF.

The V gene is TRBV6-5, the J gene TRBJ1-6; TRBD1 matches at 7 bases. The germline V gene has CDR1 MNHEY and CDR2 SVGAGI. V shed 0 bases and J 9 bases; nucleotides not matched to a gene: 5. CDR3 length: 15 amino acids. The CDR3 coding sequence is TGTGCCAGCAGTTACTCGAACAGGGGCTTTTCACCCCTCCACTTT. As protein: CASSYSNRGFSPLHF.

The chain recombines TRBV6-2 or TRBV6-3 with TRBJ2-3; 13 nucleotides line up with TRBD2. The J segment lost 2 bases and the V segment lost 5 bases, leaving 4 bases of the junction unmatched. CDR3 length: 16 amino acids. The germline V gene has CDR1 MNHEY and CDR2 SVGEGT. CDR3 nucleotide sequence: TGTGCCAGCAGTCGGGGACTAGCGGGGAACACAGATACGCAGTATTTT. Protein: CASSRGLAGNTDTQYF.

This CDR3 reads CASSLGRVSGANVLTF. CDR3 nucleotide sequence: TGTGCCAGCAGCTTAGGCAGGGTCTCTGGGGCCAACGTCCTGACTTTC. The chain is built from TRBV13 and TRBJ2-6; maybe TRBD1 (5 bases). CDR1 and CDR2 (germline): PRHDT, FYEKMQ (reference sequence). This CDR3 contains 16 residues. V was pared by 0 bases and J by 0 bases, with 6 bases between.

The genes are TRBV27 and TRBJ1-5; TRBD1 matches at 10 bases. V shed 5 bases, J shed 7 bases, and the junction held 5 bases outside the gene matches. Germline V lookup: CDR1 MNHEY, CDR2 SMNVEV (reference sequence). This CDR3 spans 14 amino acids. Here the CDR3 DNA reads TGTGCCAGCAGTCCAGACAGGGGGCAACAGCCCCAGCATTTT. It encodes CASSPDRGQQPQHF.

CDR3 DNA sequence: TGTGCCAGCAGGCCACTAGCGGGGGAGTACAATGAGCAGTTCTTC. Protein sequence: CASRPLAGEYNEQFF. The chain combines TRBV5-8 with TRBJ2-1; 11 bases line up with TRBD2. This CDR3 has 15 residues. The junction had 5 bases not matched to a gene; V was cut back by 5 bases and J by 4 bases. The germline CDR1 and CDR2 sequences are SGHTS and YDEGEE.

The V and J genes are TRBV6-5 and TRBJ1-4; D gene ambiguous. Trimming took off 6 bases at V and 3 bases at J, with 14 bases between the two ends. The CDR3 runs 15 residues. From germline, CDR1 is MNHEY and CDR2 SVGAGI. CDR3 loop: CASRNSARPNEKLFF. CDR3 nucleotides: TGTGCCAGCAGGAACTCGGCGAGGCCTAATGAAAAACTGTTTTTT.

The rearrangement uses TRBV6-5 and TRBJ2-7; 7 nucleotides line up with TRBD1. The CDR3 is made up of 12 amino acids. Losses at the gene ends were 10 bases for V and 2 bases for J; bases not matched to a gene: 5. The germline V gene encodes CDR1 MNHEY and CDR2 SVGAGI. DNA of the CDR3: TGTGCCACTTGGGACAGCGCCTACGAGCAGTACTTC. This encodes CATWDSAYEQYF.

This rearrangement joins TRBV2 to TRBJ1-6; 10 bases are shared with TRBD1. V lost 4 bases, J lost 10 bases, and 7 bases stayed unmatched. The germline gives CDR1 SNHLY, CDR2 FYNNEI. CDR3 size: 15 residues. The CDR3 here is CASSGTGGTYSPLHF. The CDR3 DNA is TGTGCCAGCAGTGGGACAGGGGGTACGTACTCACCCCTCCACTTT.

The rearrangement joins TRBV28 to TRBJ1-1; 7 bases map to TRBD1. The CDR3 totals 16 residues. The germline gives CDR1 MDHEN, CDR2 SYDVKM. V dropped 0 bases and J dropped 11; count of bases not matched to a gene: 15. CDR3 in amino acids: CASSLWTISAGGKAFF. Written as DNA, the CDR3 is TGTGCCAGCAGTTTATGGACAATAAGCGCAGGGGGTAAGGCTTTCTTT.

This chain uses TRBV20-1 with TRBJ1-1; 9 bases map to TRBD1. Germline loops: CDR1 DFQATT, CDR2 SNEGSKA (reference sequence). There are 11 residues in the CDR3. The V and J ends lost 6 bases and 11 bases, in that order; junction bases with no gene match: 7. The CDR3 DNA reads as TGCAGTGCGATAACACAGGGGGCCGCTTTCTTT. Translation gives CSAITQGAAFF.